Given below is one T cell receptor (beta chain) in context. Treatment: approximately 18 received Ad26.COV2.S at low or high dose, single or two shots; about 5 received placebo; per-sample allocation not given. Following the first vaccine or placebo injection, samples were taken on day 63. The data were taken from a study of Ad26.COV2.S vaccination and SARS-CoV-2 variants. Deletions cut 2 bases from V and 3 bases from J, with 13 bases between. Germline-derived CDR1 and CDR2 are SGHTA and FQGNSA. This CDR3 is built from 15 residues. The assay was immunoSEQ multiplex PCR, and TCRdb's table has in-frame clones only and misses some. The table records over 450,000 clones, 80% to 90% of them present only once.

The receptor was derived from a person between 18 and 60 years old who received the Ad26.COV2.S COVID-19 vaccine or a placebo. The sequenced sample was peripheral blood, obtained in a trial of Ad26.COV2.S vaccine versus placebo. The V call is TRBV7-2, the J call TRBJ1-2, with D perhaps TRBD1 (6 bases). The CDR3 DNA reads TGTGCCAGCAGCTTAAGCAGGGGCGATCACTATGGCTACACCTTC. Its protein is CASSLSRGDHYGYTF.